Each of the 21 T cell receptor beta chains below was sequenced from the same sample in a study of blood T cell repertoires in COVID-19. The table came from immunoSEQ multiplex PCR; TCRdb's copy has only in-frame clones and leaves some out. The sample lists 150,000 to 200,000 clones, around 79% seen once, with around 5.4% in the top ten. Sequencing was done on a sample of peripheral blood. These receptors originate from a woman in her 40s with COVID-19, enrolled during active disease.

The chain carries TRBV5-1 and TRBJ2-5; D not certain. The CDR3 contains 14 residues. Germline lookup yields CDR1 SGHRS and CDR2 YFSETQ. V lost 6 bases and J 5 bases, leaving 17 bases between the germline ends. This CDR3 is CASTFGQARETQYF. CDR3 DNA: TGCGCCAGCACCTTTGGGCAGGCCCGGGAGACCCAGTACTTC. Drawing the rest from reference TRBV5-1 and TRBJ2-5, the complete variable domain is KAGVTQTPRYLIKTRGQQVTLSCSPISGHRSVSWYQQTPGQGLQFLFEYFSETQRNKGNFPGRFSGRQFSNSRSEMNVSTLELGDSALYLCASTFGQARETQYFGPGTRLLVL.

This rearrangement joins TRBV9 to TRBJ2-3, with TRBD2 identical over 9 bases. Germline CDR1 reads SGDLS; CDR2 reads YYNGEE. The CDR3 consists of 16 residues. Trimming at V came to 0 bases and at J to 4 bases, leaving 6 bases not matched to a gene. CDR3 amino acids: CASSVVASGVADTQYF. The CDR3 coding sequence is TGTGCCAGCAGCGTAGTGGCTAGCGGGGTGGCAGATACGCAGTATTTT.

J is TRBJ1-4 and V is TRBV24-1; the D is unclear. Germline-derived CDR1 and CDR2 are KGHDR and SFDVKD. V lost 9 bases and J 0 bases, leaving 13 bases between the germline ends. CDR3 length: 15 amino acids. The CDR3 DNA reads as TGTGCCACCCCGAAGCAGGATGCAACTAATGAAAAACTGTTTTTT. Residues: CATPKQDATNEKLFF.

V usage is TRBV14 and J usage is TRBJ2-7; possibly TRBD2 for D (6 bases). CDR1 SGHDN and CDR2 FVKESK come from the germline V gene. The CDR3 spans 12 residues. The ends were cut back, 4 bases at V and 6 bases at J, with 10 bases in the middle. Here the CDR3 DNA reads TGTGCCAGCAGCCCCGCGGGGCTCGAGCAGTACTTC. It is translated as CASSPAGLEQYF. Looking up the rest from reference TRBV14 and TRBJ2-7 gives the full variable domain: EAGVTQFPSHSVIEKGQTVTLRCDPISGHDNLYWYRRVMGKEIKFLLHFVKESKQDESGMPNNRFLAERTGGTYSTLKVQPAELEDSGVYFCASSPAGLEQYFGPGTRLTVT.

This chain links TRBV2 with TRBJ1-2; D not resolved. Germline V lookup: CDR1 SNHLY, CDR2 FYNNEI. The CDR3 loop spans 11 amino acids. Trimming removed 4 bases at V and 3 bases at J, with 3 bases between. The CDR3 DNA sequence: TGTGCCAGCAGTGCGGACTATGGCTACACCTTC. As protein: CASSADYGYTF.

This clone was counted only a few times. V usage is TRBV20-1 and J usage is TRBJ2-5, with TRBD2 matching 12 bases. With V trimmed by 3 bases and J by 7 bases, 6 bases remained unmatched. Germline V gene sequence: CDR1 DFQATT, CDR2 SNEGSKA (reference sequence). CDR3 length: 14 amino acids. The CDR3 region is CSASPSSGGGTQYF. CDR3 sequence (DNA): TGCAGTGCTAGTCCTTCTAGCGGGGGGGGGACCCAGTACTTC.

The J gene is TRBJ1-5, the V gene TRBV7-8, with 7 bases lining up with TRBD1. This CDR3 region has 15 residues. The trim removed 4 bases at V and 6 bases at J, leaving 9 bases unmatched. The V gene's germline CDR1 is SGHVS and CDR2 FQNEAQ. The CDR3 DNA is TGTGCCAGCAGCTCAAGCAGGGGGAGCGGTCAGCCCCAGCATTTT. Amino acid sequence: CASSSSRGSGQPQHF.

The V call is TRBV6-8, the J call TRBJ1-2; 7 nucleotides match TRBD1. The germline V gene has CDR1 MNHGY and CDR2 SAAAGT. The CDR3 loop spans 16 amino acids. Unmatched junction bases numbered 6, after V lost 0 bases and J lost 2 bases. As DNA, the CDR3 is TGTGCCAGCAGTTACTCCAACCGGGACAGCAACTATGGCTACACCTTC. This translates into CASSYSNRDSNYGYTF.

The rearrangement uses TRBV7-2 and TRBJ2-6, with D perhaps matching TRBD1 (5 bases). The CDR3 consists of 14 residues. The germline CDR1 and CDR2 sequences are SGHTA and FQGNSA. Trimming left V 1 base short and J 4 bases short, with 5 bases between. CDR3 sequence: CASSLEGGANVLTF. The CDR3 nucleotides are TGTGCCAGCAGCTTAGAGGGGGGGGCCAACGTCCTGACTTTC.

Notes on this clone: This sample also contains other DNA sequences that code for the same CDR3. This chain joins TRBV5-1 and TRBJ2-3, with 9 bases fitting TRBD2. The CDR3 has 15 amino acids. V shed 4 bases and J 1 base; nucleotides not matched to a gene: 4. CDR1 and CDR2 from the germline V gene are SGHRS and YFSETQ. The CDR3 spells CASSLSGRGTDTQYF. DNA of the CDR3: TGCGCCAGCAGCCTTAGCGGGAGAGGCACAGATACGCAGTATTTT.

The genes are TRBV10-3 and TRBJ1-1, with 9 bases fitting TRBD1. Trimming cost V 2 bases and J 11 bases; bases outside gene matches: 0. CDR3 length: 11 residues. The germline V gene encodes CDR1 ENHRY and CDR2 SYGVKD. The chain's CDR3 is CAISEGTGAFF. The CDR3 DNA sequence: TGTGCCATCAGTGAGGGGACAGGGGCTTTCTTT.

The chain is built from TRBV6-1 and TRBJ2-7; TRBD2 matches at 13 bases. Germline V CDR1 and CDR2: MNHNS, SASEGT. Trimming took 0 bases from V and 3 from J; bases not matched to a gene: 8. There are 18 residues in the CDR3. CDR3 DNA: TGTGCCAGCAGTGAAGCAGCACCCGGGACTAGCGGGATCTACGAGCAGTACTTC. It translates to CASSEAAPGTSGIYEQYF.

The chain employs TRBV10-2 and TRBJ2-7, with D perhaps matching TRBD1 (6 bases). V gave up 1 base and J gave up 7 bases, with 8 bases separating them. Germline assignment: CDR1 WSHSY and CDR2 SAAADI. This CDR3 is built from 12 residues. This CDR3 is CASSELDREQYF. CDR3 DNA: TGCGCCAGCAGTGAGTTAGACAGGGAGCAGTACTTC.

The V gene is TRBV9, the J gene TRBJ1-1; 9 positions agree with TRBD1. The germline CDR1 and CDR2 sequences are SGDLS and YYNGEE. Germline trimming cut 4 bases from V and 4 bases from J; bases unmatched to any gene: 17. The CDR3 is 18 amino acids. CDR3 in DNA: TGTGCCAGCAGCTTCCTACCGACAGGGGGGGAGATAAGCACTGAAGCTTTCTTT. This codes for CASSFLPTGGEISTEAFF.

Here the CDR3 reads CASSQGTGLTAFF. The CDR3 coding sequence is TGTGCCAGCAGCCAAGGGACAGGTTTGACGGCTTTCTTT. J is TRBJ1-1 and V is TRBV3-1 (or the pseudogene TRBV3-2); 7 bases map to TRBD1. Per germline, CDR1 LGHDT and CDR2 YNNKEL (reference sequence). Trimming took 1 base from V and 11 from J; bases not matched to a gene: 7. This CDR3 is built from 13 residues.

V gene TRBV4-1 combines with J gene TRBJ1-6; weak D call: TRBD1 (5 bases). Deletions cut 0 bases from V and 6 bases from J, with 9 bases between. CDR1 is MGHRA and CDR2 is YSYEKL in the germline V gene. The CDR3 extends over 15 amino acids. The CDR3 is CASSQDQGSNSPLHF. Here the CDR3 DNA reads TGCGCCAGCAGCCAAGATCAGGGTAGTAATTCACCCCTCCACTTT.

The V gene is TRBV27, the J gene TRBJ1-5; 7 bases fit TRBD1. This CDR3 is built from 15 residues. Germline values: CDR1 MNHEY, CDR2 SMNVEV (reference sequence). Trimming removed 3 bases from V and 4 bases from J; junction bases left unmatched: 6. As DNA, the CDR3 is TGTGCCAGCAGTTTCTACAGGGGAATTAATCAGCCCCAGCATTTT. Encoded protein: CASSFYRGINQPQHF.

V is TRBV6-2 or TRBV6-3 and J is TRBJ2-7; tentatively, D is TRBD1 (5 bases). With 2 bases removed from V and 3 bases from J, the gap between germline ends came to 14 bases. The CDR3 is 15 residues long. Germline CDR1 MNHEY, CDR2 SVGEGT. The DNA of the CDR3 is TGTGCCAGCAGTTACCCGACAGCGCTAGACTACGAGCAGTACTTC. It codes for CASSYPTALDYEQYF.

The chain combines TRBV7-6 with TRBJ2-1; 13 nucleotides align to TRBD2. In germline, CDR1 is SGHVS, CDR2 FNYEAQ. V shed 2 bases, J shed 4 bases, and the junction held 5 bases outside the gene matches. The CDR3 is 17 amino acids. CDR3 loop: CASSLTGTSGVYNEQFF. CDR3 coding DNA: TGTGCCAGCAGCTTAACGGGGACTAGCGGGGTTTACAATGAGCAGTTCTTC. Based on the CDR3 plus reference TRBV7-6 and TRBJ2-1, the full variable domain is GAGVSQSPRYKVTKRGQDVALRCDPISGHVSLYWYRQALGQGPEFLTYFNYEAQQDKSGLPNDRFSAERPEGSISTLTIQRTEQRDSAMYRCASSLTGTSGVYNEQFFGPGTRLTVL.

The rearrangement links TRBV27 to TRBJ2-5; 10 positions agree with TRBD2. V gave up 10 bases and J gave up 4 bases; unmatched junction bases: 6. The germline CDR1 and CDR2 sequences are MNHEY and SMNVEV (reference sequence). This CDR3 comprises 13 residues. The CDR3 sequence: CATSGRAGETQYF. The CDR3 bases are TGTGCCACCAGCGGGAGGGCCGGAGAGACCCAGTACTTC.

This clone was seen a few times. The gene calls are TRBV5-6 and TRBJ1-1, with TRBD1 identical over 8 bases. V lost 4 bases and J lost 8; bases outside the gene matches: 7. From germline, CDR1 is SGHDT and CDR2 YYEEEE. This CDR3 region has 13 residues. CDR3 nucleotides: TGTGCCAGCAGCCCGGACAGGGCCTCAGAAGCTTTCTTT. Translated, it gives CASSPDRASEAFF.